The 7 T cell receptor beta chains listed next were all sequenced from one sample in a study of T cells in Graves' hyperthyroidism and ophthalmopathy. TCR beta CDR3 regions were amplified from RNA transcripts. In the first-round RT-PCR of the TCR CDR3, the HTBI primer set was used. TCRdb called the multiplex PCR reads again in MiXCR, with one record for every CDR3 protein. The sample lists some 740,000 distinct CDR3 sequences; around 13% were seen once. Sequencing used blood. Receptors originate from a woman between 18 and 29 years old with Graves' hyperthyroidism.

This clonotype came up a few times. V and J are TRBV28 and TRBJ1-1; D ambiguous. In germline, CDR1 is MDHEN, CDR2 SYDVKM. The CDR3 covers 14 residues. The V gene lost 3 bases and the J gene lost 0 bases, with 8 bases spanning the gap. DNA of the CDR3: TGTGCCAGCAGTTTTCGCGAGCTGAACACTGAAGCTTTCTTT. Protein: CASSFRELNTEAFF.

The chain is built from TRBV5-4 and TRBJ1-1, with TRBD1 identical over 7 bases. The CDR3 covers 16 residues. Germline values: CDR1 SGHNT, CDR2 YYREEE (reference sequence). V shed 4 bases, J shed 1 base, and the junction held 10 bases outside the gene matches. CDR3 in amino acids: CASSQRQGRRNTEAFF. The DNA of the CDR3 is TGTGCCAGCAGCCAAAGACAGGGAAGAAGGAACACTGAAGCTTTCTTT.

This clonotype appeared many times. The chain recombines TRBV28 with TRBJ2-7; D not resolved. V was pared by 6 bases and J by 4 bases, with 13 bases between. Germline V lookup: CDR1 MDHEN, CDR2 SYDVKM. The CDR3 totals 13 residues. Written as DNA, the CDR3 is TGTGCCAGCAGCCTCGGAGAACCTTACGAGCAGTACTTC. It translates to CASSLGEPYEQYF.

This clonotype turned up a few times. This chain joins TRBV4-1 and TRBJ2-5, with TRBD1 identical over 7 bases. Germline values: CDR1 MGHRA, CDR2 YSYEKL. The CDR3 consists of 16 residues. J gave up 3 bases and V 4 bases, and 11 bases lay outside the gene matches. CDR3 coding DNA: TGCGCCAGCAGCCCCCAGGGGGACAGTAAGAAAGAGACCCAGTACTTC. This sequence encodes CASSPQGDSKKETQYF.

This clonotype was observed at least ten times. The rearrangement uses TRBV6-5 and TRBJ2-3; 7 bases fit TRBD1. The CDR3 sequence is 16 residues long. Germline V gives CDR1 MNHEY, CDR2 SVGAGI. V shed 0 bases and J 1 base; nucleotides not matched to a gene: 4. The CDR3 is CASSYSNRGGTDTQYF. The CDR3 nucleotides are TGTGCCAGCAGTTACTCGAACAGGGGCGGCACAGATACGCAGTATTTT.

This clonotype was picked up many times. This sequence joins TRBV28 and TRBJ2-1; 10 bases align to TRBD1. The CDR3 contains 15 residues. V lost 7 bases, J lost 8 bases, and 11 bases stayed unmatched. Germline V gene sequence: CDR1 MDHEN, CDR2 SYDVKM. DNA of the CDR3: TGTGCCAGCACCCTCGGGACAGGGGCTATCCATGAGCAGTTCTTC. Its protein is CASTLGTGAIHEQFF.

Many counts were recorded for this clonotype. This chain links TRBV2 with TRBJ1-1; no clear D. Looked up from germline, CDR1 is SNHLY and CDR2 is FYNNEI. The CDR3 contains 15 residues. V was trimmed by 2 bases and J by 3 bases, leaving 13 bases between them. The CDR3 sequence: CASSEFDLLYTEAFF. CDR3 sequence (DNA): TGTGCCAGCAGTGAATTTGACCTATTATACACTGAAGCTTTCTTT. Looking up the rest from reference TRBV2 and TRBJ1-1 gives the full variable domain: EPEVTQTPSHQVTQMGQEVILRCVPISNHLYFYWYRQILGQKVEFLVSFYNNEISEKSEIFDDQFSVERPDGSNFTLKIRSTKLEDSAMYFCASSEFDLLYTEAFFGQGTRLTVV.